This TCR beta chain was sequenced in a study of prognosis after radiotherapy for stage I lung cancer. Turning to the study itself: Tumors proved to be squamous cell carcinoma in about 7 patients and represented adenocarcinoma in about 11.

V was pared by 0 bases and J by 13 bases, with 17 bases between. The CDR3 runs to 14 residues. The germline gives CDR1 SGDLS, CDR2 YYNGEE. Starting from genomic DNA, TCR beta CDR3 was amplified through two-round multiplex PCR. Individual primers that were specific to each TRBV and TRBJ gene served in first-round PCR. TCRdb reprocessed the multiplex PCR reads via MiXCR and lists one record per CDR3 protein. The sample carries 51,000 or so distinct CDR3 sequences, roughly 35% recorded once. The sample here was PBMCs, taken before or after stereotactic body radiation therapy (not recorded which). The rearrangement uses TRBV9 and TRBJ1-5; no firm D call. This receptor was identified in a donor of 50 years or more with non-small cell lung cancer. CDR3 nucleotides: TGTGCCAGCAGCGTAGGTAGTAGCAATCAGTCACAGCATTTT. It specifies CASSVGSSNQSQHF. Based on the CDR3 plus reference TRBV9 and TRBJ1-5, the full variable domain is DSGVTQTPKHLITATGQRVTLRCSPRSGDLSVYWYQQSLDQGLQFLIQYYNGEERAKGNILERFSAQQFPDLHSELNLSSLELGDSALYFCASSVGSSNQSQHFGDGTRLSIL.